This TCR beta chain was identified during a study of human T cells and chemical hapten exposure. As for the study in general: Doses of diphenylcyclopropenone went to the patients' scalps weekly throughout the roughly 24-week study. Enrolled patients were predominantly female and had alopecia areata, totalis or universalis. Broader study findings: Relative to controls, expanded TCRs formed significantly more large CDR3 similarity clusters.

On this clonotype: Its antigen is not identified. The junction departs from the called germline gene at one end, perhaps through a read error.

The germline gives CDR1 SGHVS, CDR2 FNYEAQ. The CDR3 runs 14 residues. Documented time point: patch test 2, 6 weeks after DPC sensitization. Documented treatment: therapeutic diphenylcyclopropenone sensitization with weekly scalp DPC. Using its own MiXCR run on the RACE reads, TCRdb lists one record per CDR3 protein. The data show some 150,000 distinct CDR3 sequences, approximately 12% seen once. Sequencing was performed on whole blood, taken in connection with sensitization to the hapten diphenylcyclopropenone (DPC). The TCR sequence derives from a woman aged 45-60 years with alopecia areata. Some clones in this sample may be carry-over from other donors' samples. The chain recombines TRBV7-6 with TRBJ2-7, with no clear D. DNA of the CDR3: TGTGCCCGCAGCCTTTCCCAGTATCCCTACGAGCAGTACTTC. Translating it yields CARSLSQYPYEQYF.